These 24 T cell receptor beta chains were sequenced from one sample in a study of regulatory T cells in long-lasting Graves disease. Time point given: newly diagnosed GD, antithyroid drugs for less than 3 months. RNA isolated from PBMCs was used to make the TCR library. TCR beta libraries were built with iRepertoire HTBI primers and Arm-PCR of CDR3 regions. TCRdb recomputed calls from the multiplex PCR reads with MiXCR, one row per CDR3 protein. The repertoire consists of about 610,000 distinct CDR3 sequences, with about 16% occurring once and the leading ten covering about 11%. This sample was also put to use in a study of T cells in Graves' hyperthyroidism and ophthalmopathy.

Here the sequenced sample was peripheral blood mononuclear cells (PBMCs), taken at new diagnosis, from a patient treated with antithyroid drugs. Every receptor here comes from a man aged 18-30 years with Graves disease.

This clonotype was seen ten or more times. The chain combines TRBV7-9 with TRBJ2-7, with D perhaps matching TRBD2 (5 bases). The CDR3 runs to 15 residues. The germline V and J ends were trimmed by 3 bases and 4 bases, with 16 bases remaining between them. Germline assignment: CDR1 SEHNR and CDR2 FQNEAQ (reference sequence). CDR3 nucleotide sequence: TGTGCCAGCAGCTTTTACGGGATCATGAAGTACGAGCAGTACTTC. It is translated as CASSFYGIMKYEQYF.

This clonotype turned up a few times. The rearrangement uses TRBV19 and TRBJ2-1, with 8 bases aligning to TRBD2. The ends lost 2 bases at V and 7 bases at J; junction bases unmatched: 1. The CDR3 length is 13 residues. Per germline, CDR1 LNHDA and CDR2 SQIVND (reference sequence). CDR3 protein: CASSILAGNEQFF. CDR3 bases: TGTGCCAGTAGTATACTAGCGGGTAATGAGCAGTTCTTC. Filled out from reference TRBV19 and TRBJ2-1, the complete variable domain reads DGGITQSPKYLFRKEGQNVTLSCEQNLNHDAMYWYRQDPGQGLRLIYYSQIVNDFQKGDIAEGYSVSREKKESFPLTVTSAQKNPTAFYLCASSILAGNEQFFGPGTRLTVL.

About this clonotype: At one end the junction does not follow the germline gene, possibly because of a read error. The chain couples TRBV30 to TRBJ1-5; 7 nucleotides agree with TRBD1. The germline gives CDR1 GTSNPN, CDR2 SVGIG (reference sequence). CDR3 length: 16 amino acids. The CDR3 DNA is TGTGCCCGGAGTATGAGGGGGCTCTGGGGCAATCAGCCCCAGCATTTT. It translates to CARSMRGLWGNQPQHF.

This clonotype showed up many times. The chain joins TRBV20-1 to TRBJ1-1; tentatively, D is TRBD1 (6 bases). Germline CDR1 and CDR2: DFQATT and SNEGSKA (reference sequence). Deletions cut 0 bases from V and 2 bases from J, with 13 bases between. This CDR3 has 15 residues. For the CDR3, the DNA is TGCAGTGCTAGAGATGGGGGGGGCTCCAACACTGAAGCTTTCTTT. Translation gives CSARDGGGSNTEAFF.

This clonotype has a handful of counts. The J gene is TRBJ1-2, the V gene TRBV3-1; D may be TRBD1 (6 bases). This CDR3 has 15 residues. V lost 1 base and J 3 bases, leaving 12 bases between the germline ends. Looked up from germline, CDR1 is LGHDT and CDR2 is YNNKEL (reference sequence). CDR3 sequence reads: CASSQARGAHYGYTF. In DNA, the CDR3 is TGTGCCAGCAGCCAAGCCCGGGGGGCTCACTATGGCTACACCTTC.

Ten or more counts support this clonotype. The chain couples TRBV2 to TRBJ2-5; 9 bases are shared with TRBD1. CDR3 size: 17 residues. The J segment lost 1 base and the V segment lost 0 bases, leaving 6 bases of the junction unmatched. The V gene's germline CDR1 is SNHLY and CDR2 FYNNEI. As DNA, the CDR3 is TGTGCCAGCAGTGAAGCGTGGGGACAGGGATCCCAAGAGACCCAGTACTTC. Translation: CASSEAWGQGSQETQYF.

About this clonotype: A much larger clone is a single base away; this may be a read error. V is TRBV27 and J is TRBJ2-7, with D maybe TRBD2 (6 bases). CDR1 is MNHEY and CDR2 is SMNVEV in the germline V gene (reference sequence). The CDR3 length is 16 residues. The CDR3 region is CASSPQGLLSSCEQYF. The CDR3 DNA sequence: TGTGCCAGCAGTCCGCAGGGACTTCTCTCTTCCTGCGAGCAGTACTTC.

This clonotype was found a few times. The chain carries TRBV13 and TRBJ2-3; the D gene could be TRBD1 or TRBD2 (5 bases each). Germline lookup yields CDR1 PRHDT and CDR2 FYEKMQ (reference sequence). Trimming took off 5 bases at V and 0 bases at J, with 12 bases between the two ends. There are 15 residues in the CDR3. CDR3 nucleotide sequence: TGTGCCAGCAGCCCCATGGGGGTAAGCACAGATACGCAGTATTTT. This translates into CASSPMGVSTDTQYF.

The chain is built from TRBV27 and TRBJ2-7; 12 bases map to TRBD1. This CDR3 spans 14 amino acids. Germline-derived CDR1 and CDR2 are MNHEY and SMNVEV (reference sequence). V trimming: 6 bases; J trimming: 7 bases; junction bases outside the gene matches: 7. As DNA, the CDR3 is TGTGCCAGCAGGGAGGGACAGGGGGCGAGGGAGCAGTACTTC. This encodes CASREGQGAREQYF.

This clonotype has a count of ten or more. The chain combines TRBV10-3 with TRBJ2-7; D ambiguous. The CDR3 has 15 amino acids. The V end was cut by 3 bases, the J end by 0 bases, with 12 bases between. CDR1 is ENHRY, CDR2 SYGVKD, per germline. The CDR3 DNA follows: TGTGCCATCAGTGAACTACAGCCTACCTCCTACGAGCAGTACTTC. Translation gives CAISELQPTSYEQYF.

This clonotype has ten or more counts. This chain connects TRBV12-3 or TRBV12-4 to TRBJ1-5; D is undetermined. The CDR3 runs 14 residues. V gave up 3 bases and J gave up 6 bases, with 12 bases separating them. CDR3: CASSLVGGGQPQHF. CDR3 nucleotides: TGTGCCAGCAGTTTGGTGGGTGGCGGTCAGCCCCAGCATTTT.

The chain couples TRBV6-5 to TRBJ2-7, with a weak D call TRBD2 (5 bases). CDR3 size: 15 residues. Germline V gene lookup returns CDR1 MNHEY and CDR2 SVGAGI. Between the trimmed V and J ends, which lost 2 bases and 2 bases, there was a span of 13 bases. CDR3 loop: CASSYGTRPAYEQYF. CDR3 nucleotide sequence: TGTGCCAGCAGTTACGGTACTAGACCAGCCTACGAGCAGTACTTC.

In this sample, this clonotype turned up many times. The chain combines TRBV27 with TRBJ2-5; TRBD2 matches at 8 bases. The CDR3 length is 17 residues. Germline V lookup: CDR1 MNHEY, CDR2 SMNVEV (reference sequence). V lost 4 bases to trimming and J lost 5 bases; unmatched junction nucleotides: 15. The CDR3 DNA reads as TGTGCCAGCAGTTCCATCAGTACTAGCGGAGGGGGGGAGACCCAGTACTTC. Translated, it gives CASSSISTSGGGETQYF.

Worth noting for this clonotype: Germline and junction disagree at one end, which may indicate a read error. This rearrangement joins TRBV6-2 or TRBV6-3 to TRBJ2-4; 7 positions agree with TRBD2. The germline gives CDR1 MNHEY, CDR2 SVGEGT. The CDR3 loop spans 16 amino acids. In nucleotides, the CDR3 is TGTGCCAGCAGTTACGGTCTAGCGGTAGCCAAAAACACTCAGTACTTC. This encodes CASSYGLAVAKNTQYF.

In the case of this clonotype: This may come from a read error, since a much larger clone is one base off. The chain links TRBV2 to TRBJ2-7, with D unresolved. This CDR3 region has 14 residues. The V end was cut by 6 bases, the J end by 2 bases, with 14 bases between. Germline lookup yields CDR1 SNHLY and CDR2 FYNNEI. CDR3 region: CASRDLDVPYEQYF. The CDR3 DNA reads as TGTGCCAGCAGAGACTTGGATGTTCCCTACGAGCAGTACTTC.

This clonotype was seen repeatedly, ten times or more. The chain joins TRBV12-3 or TRBV12-4 to TRBJ1-6; TRBD1 matches at 8 bases. The CDR3 length is 15 residues. V was clipped by 4 bases and J by 10 bases; unmatched bases: 9. The CDR3 nucleotides read TGTGCCAGCAGTTCCCCCGGGACAGGAGGATCACCCCTCCACTTT. Translating gives CASSSPGTGGSPLHF.

For this clonotype: It may be a read error: a sequence one base away is much more abundant. The rearrangement uses TRBV7-3 and TRBJ2-2; a weak D match, TRBD2 (6 bases). The CDR3 runs 16 residues. V was shortened by 3 bases and J by 7 bases, with 18 bases between the two germline ends. Germline CDR1 SGHTA, CDR2 FQGTGA. This CDR3 is CASSLGPGVGGGELFF. The CDR3 nucleotides are TGTGCCAGCAGCTTGGGACCCGGAGTCGGGGGCGGGGAGCTGTTTTTT.

This clonotype was seen at least ten times. The chain couples TRBV28 to TRBJ2-1, with 8 nucleotides matching TRBD2. J was trimmed by 4 bases and V by 4 bases; bases with no gene match: 3. CDR3 size: 14 residues. Germline-derived CDR1 and CDR2 are MDHEN and SYDVKM. The DNA for the CDR3 is TGTGCCAGCAGTTCGTTAGCGGGGTACAATGAGCAGTTCTTC. Its protein product is CASSSLAGYNEQFF. The variable domain in full, with the rest retrieved from reference TRBV28 and TRBJ2-1, is DVKVTQSSRYLVKRTGEKVFLECVQDMDHENMFWYRQDPGLGLRLIYFSYDVKMKEKGDIPEGYSVSREKKERFSLILESASTNQTSMYLCASSSLAGYNEQFFGPGTRLTVL.

The genes are TRBV4-1 and TRBJ1-6, with 8 nucleotides matching TRBD1. The CDR3 consists of 15 residues. Germline V gene data show CDR1 as MGHRA and CDR2 as YSYEKL. V dropped 3 bases and J dropped 9; count of bases not matched to a gene: 7. CDR3 DNA sequence: TGCGCCAGCAGCCAGTCCGGGACAGGACCTTCACCCCTCCACTTT. This gives the protein CASSQSGTGPSPLHF.

At least ten counts were recorded for this clonotype. The CDR3 DNA is TGTGCCAGCAGCCCGTTCACAGATACGCAGTATTTT. As protein: CASSPFTDTQYF. The chain couples TRBV11-2 to TRBJ2-3; D uncertain. Looked up from germline, CDR1 is SGHAT and CDR2 is FQNNGV. The CDR3 spans 12 residues. The V end lost 5 bases, the J end lost 2 bases, and 5 bases lay between the germline ends.

This clonotype was detected a few times. The chain uses TRBV15 and TRBJ2-3, with 16 bases identical to TRBD2. Germline-derived CDR1 and CDR2 are LNHNV and YYDKDF (reference sequence). The CDR3 spans 21 residues. Unmatched junction bases numbered 12, after V lost 1 base and J lost 2 bases. As DNA, the CDR3 is TGTGCCACCAGCAGAGCTCCGGGACTAGCGGGAGGGCCCTCTAACACAGATACGCAGTATTTT. This encodes CATSRAPGLAGGPSNTDTQYF.

This clonotype was picked up many times. The chain has TRBV30 and TRBJ2-7; the D gene is possibly TRBD2 (8 bases). Trimming left V 3 bases short and J 5 bases short, with 23 bases between. The CDR3 spans 16 residues. Germline CDR1 and CDR2: GTSNPN and SVGIG (reference sequence). In DNA, the CDR3 is TGTGCCTGGAGCCATTCAGGGGGACTAGTCTACAACGAGCAGTACTTC. As protein: CAWSHSGGLVYNEQYF.

This chain uses TRBV5-1 with TRBJ2-7; D is perhaps TRBD1 (5 bases). This CDR3 is 16 amino acids long. The germline CDR1 and CDR2 sequences are SGHRS and YFSETQ. The V gene lost 0 bases and the J gene lost 2 bases, with 15 bases spanning the gap. The CDR3 loop is CASSLAGQGLTYEQYF. The CDR3 DNA follows: TGCGCCAGCAGCTTGGCGGGTCAGGGTCTCACCTACGAGCAGTACTTC.

This clonotype was observed at least ten times. The chain carries TRBV30 and TRBJ2-2; a weak D match, TRBD2 (6 bases). The germline CDR1 and CDR2 sequences are GTSNPN and SVGIG (reference sequence). The CDR3 is made up of 14 amino acids. Between the trimmed V and J ends, which lost 3 bases and 0 bases, there was a span of 8 bases. DNA of the CDR3: TGTGCCTGGAGAGTAGCGGCGAACACCGGGGAGCTGTTTTTT. Protein: CAWRVAANTGELFF.